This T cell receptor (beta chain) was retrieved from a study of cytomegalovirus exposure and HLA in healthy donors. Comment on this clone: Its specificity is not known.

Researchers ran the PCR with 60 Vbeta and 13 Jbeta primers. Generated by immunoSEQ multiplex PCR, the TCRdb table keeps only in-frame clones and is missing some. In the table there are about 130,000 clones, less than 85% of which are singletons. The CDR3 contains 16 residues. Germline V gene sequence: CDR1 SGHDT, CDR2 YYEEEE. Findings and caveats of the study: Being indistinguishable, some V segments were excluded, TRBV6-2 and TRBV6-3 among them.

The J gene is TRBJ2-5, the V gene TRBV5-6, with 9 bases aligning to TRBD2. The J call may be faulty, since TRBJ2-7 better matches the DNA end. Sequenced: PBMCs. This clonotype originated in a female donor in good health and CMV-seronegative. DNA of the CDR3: TGTGCCAGCAGCCACGTTCTGGCGGGAGGGTACGACGAGCAGTACTTC. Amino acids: CASSHVLAGGYDEQYF.